The clone carrying this T cell receptor beta chain was seen more than once but under ten times. Its target is unknown. Alongside a J-beta primer mix, a sample-barcoded 5' primer served in a second PCR lasting about 6 to 11 cycles. One entry per CDR3 protein, called by TCRdb with MiXCR from the 5' RACE reads. The sample shows 550,000 to 750,000 distinct CDR3 sequences, roughly 21% of them seen only once. This sample was taken from a study of blood T cells in healthy people across ages. V was clipped by 6 bases and J by 3 bases, with 13 bases between them. The CDR3 has 14 amino acids. From germline, CDR1 is MNHNY and CDR2 SVGAGI (reference sequence). Staff drew approximately 9.1 milliliters of peripheral blood from each donor. PBMCs were isolated at a quantity of at least 6.5 million per sample. Study outcomes and limitations: As age increased, TCR beta diversity per million T cells fell in a roughly linear fashion. In long-lived donors, naive CD4+ cell counts and diversity exceeded those of aged donors.

Sequencing was carried out using blood. The chain uses TRBV6-6 and TRBJ2-3; possible D gene TRBD1, 5 bases. This clonotype was obtained from a man between 65 and 79 years old in good health. The CDR3 here is CASSRRVGTDTQYF. In DNA, the CDR3 is TGTGCCAGCAGCCGCAGGGTAGGAACAGATACGCAGTATTTT.